This T cell receptor (beta chain) derives from a study of cytomegalovirus exposure and HLA in healthy donors. Notes on the study in general: Published work reported that the classifier diagnosed cytomegalovirus status with high specificity and sensitivity. More clonal expansion characterized HLA-associated TCR beta chains than equally common others in a later analysis.

Trimming took 4 bases from V and 3 from J, leaving 4 bases between them. The germline V gene encodes CDR1 KGHSY and CDR2 FQNENV. This CDR3 has 11 residues. Primers for the PCR totalled 60 Vbeta and 13 Jbeta. Sequenced by immunoSEQ multiplex PCR; TCRdb stores in-frame clones only, minus some. The table has about 110,000 clones, about four fifths seen once. As for this clone: Its antigen is not identified.

The gene calls are TRBV16 and TRBJ2-7; no definite D call. The sample was PBMCs. The clonotype originates from a man aged 25 to 45 in good health and CMV-seropositive. CDR3 residues: CASSLSYEQYF. The CDR3 nucleotides are TGTGCCAGCAGCCTGAGCTACGAGCAGTACTTC. The full variable domain, completed using reference TRBV16 and TRBJ2-7, is GEEVAQTPKHLVRGEGQKAKLYCAPIKGHSYVFWYQQVLKNEFKFLISFQNENVFDETGMPKERFSAKCLPNSPCSLEIQATKLEDSAVYFCASSLSYEQYFGPGTRLTVT.